Listed here are 26 T cell receptor beta chains from one sample, sequenced in a study of T cell repertoires in cytomegalovirus infection. TCRdb reprocessed the reads via MiXCR and lists one record per CDR3 protein. This sample has 130,000 or so distinct CDR3 sequences; about 6.1% occur once, and the top ten carry about 20%. Sequencing was performed on PBMCs. The receptors stem from a human donor in good health (CMV status not recorded). Some clones in this sample may be carry-over from other donors' samples.

The chain has TRBV6-6 and TRBJ2-3, with D uncertain. The V end was cut by 5 bases, the J end by 4 bases, with 13 bases between. CDR1 MNHNY and CDR2 SVGAGI come from the germline V gene (reference sequence). This CDR3 has 14 residues. This CDR3 reads CASSTSLLADTQYF. CDR3 in DNA: TGTGCCAGCAGTACAAGTTTACTGGCAGATACGCAGTATTTT.

This clonotype was counted only a few times. The V gene is TRBV29-1, the J gene TRBJ2-5, with D perhaps matching TRBD2 (6 bases). Germline V CDR1 and CDR2: SQVTM, ANQGSEA. With 6 bases removed from V and 5 bases from J, the gap between germline ends came to 10 bases. This CDR3 is built from 11 residues. The CDR3 reads CSVVGGETQYF. The CDR3, as DNA: TGCAGCGTGGTTGGAGGGGAGACCCAGTACTTC.

This clonotype was recorded a few times. The chain links TRBV29-1 to TRBJ2-5; 9 positions match TRBD1. From germline, CDR1 is SQVTM and CDR2 ANQGSEA. CDR3 length: 13 amino acids. The trim removed 3 bases at V and 4 bases at J, leaving 3 bases unmatched. The CDR3 nucleotides are TGCAGCGTTGAGGGGACAGGGACAGAGACCCAGTACTTC. The encoded protein is CSVEGTGTETQYF.

This clonotype was recorded at least ten times. The V gene is TRBV7-8, the J gene TRBJ1-2, with 9 bases matching TRBD1. There are 14 residues in the CDR3. Germline V gene lookup returns CDR1 SGHVS and CDR2 FQNEAQ. The trim removed 3 bases at V and 4 bases at J, leaving 3 bases unmatched. The CDR3 DNA follows: TGTGCCAGCAGCTTGCTACAGGGGGCCTATGGCTACACCTTC. This sequence encodes CASSLLQGAYGYTF.

In the case of this clonotype: This sequence may be a read error, since a much larger clone differs from it by one base. This sequence joins TRBV6-2 or TRBV6-3 and TRBJ2-5; D is perhaps TRBD2 (5 bases). The CDR3 runs 11 residues. Germline V CDR1 and CDR2: MNHEY, SVGEGT. The CDR3 sequence is CTSSYAGTQYF. The CDR3 nucleotides are TGTACCAGCAGTTACGCGGGGACCCAGTACTTC.

In this sample, this clonotype turned up many times. The V gene is TRBV25-1, the J gene TRBJ1-4, with D possibly matching TRBD1 (6 bases). The V and J ends lost 5 bases and 8 bases respectively, with 21 bases between them. The V gene's germline CDR1 is MGHDK and CDR2 SYGVNS. The CDR3 length is 16 residues. As DNA, the CDR3 is TGTGCCAGCAGTAGACCTATAGGGGGAAGGGAGGAAAAACTGTTTTTT. Translating gives CASSRPIGGREEKLFF.

This clonotype was counted ten times or more. This chain connects TRBV7-2 to TRBJ2-7; 11 bases match TRBD2. The CDR3 sequence is 16 residues long. Germline trimming cut 1 base from V and 2 bases from J; bases unmatched to any gene: 4. CDR1 and CDR2 from the germline V gene are SGHTA and FQGNSA. The CDR3 spells CASSLVSLAGAYEQYF. CDR3 in DNA: TGTGCCAGCAGCTTAGTGTCACTAGCGGGGGCCTACGAGCAGTACTTC.

The rearrangement uses TRBV12-3 or TRBV12-4 and TRBJ1-1; 12 bases line up with TRBD1. Trimming took 5 bases from V and 0 from J; bases not matched to a gene: 7. CDR3 length: 17 amino acids. The CDR3 DNA reads as TGTGCCAGCAGTCGAGGGACAGGGGGCGAAATGAACACTGAAGCTTTCTTT. Its translation is CASSRGTGGEMNTEAFF.

This clonotype was recorded many times. This sequence joins TRBV20-1 and TRBJ1-1, with D possibly matching TRBD1 (5 bases). Trimming cost V 2 bases and J 2 bases, with 12 bases left between them. CDR3 length: 14 amino acids. Germline assignment: CDR1 DFQATT and CDR2 SNEGSKA (reference sequence). The CDR3: CSARPRGGNTEAFF. The DNA for the CDR3 is TGCAGTGCTAGACCGAGGGGAGGAAACACTGAAGCTTTCTTT.

Many counts were recorded for this clonotype. The gene calls are TRBV12-3 or TRBV12-4 and TRBJ2-1; D is unresolved. The CDR3 runs 11 residues. The V end lost 4 bases, the J end lost 10 bases, and 8 bases lay between the germline ends. DNA for the CDR3: TGTGCCAGCAGTTCAGTCGGAGAGCAGTTCTTC. It is translated as CASSSVGEQFF.

Ten or more counts support this clonotype. This chain uses TRBV6-1 with TRBJ1-5; D possibly corresponds to TRBD1 (6 bases). This CDR3 contains 13 residues. Trimming removed 4 bases from V and 5 bases from J, with 9 bases in between. Germline V gives CDR1 MNHNS, CDR2 SASEGT. The CDR3 protein is CASSGGGHQPQHF. The CDR3 DNA sequence: TGTGCCAGCAGTGGAGGGGGACATCAGCCCCAGCATTTT.

The count of this clonotype is one. Possible read error: a much larger clone is one base away. This CDR3 fails to terminate in the conserved phenylalanine or tryptophan, so it likely reflects a read error. The chain links TRBV7-6 to TRBJ2-1; D is uncertain. Per germline, CDR1 SGHVS and CDR2 FNYEAQ. The CDR3 is 12 residues long. V gave up 5 bases and J gave up 9 bases, with 11 bases separating them. CDR3 bases: TGTGCCAGCAGCACTCATCGATCTGAGCAGTTCCTC. Protein sequence: CASSTHRSEQFL.

This clonotype was seen a handful of times. V usage is TRBV2 and J usage is TRBJ2-2; maybe TRBD2 (6 bases). The V and J ends lost 0 bases and 3 bases respectively, with 14 bases between them. CDR1 is SNHLY, CDR2 FYNNEI, per germline. There are 17 residues in the CDR3. CDR3 nucleotides: TGTGCCAGCAGTGAAGCCGCCGGGACTGGGGACACCGGGGAGCTGTTTTTT. It yields the protein CASSEAAGTGDTGELFF.

This clonotype was counted many times. The chain has TRBV19 and TRBJ1-1; no firm D call. CDR1 is LNHDA, CDR2 SQIVND, per germline (reference sequence). With 6 bases removed from V and 4 bases from J, the gap between germline ends came to 15 bases. The CDR3 runs 14 residues. The CDR3 region is CASSTSILGTEAFF. The CDR3 bases are TGTGCCAGTAGCACCAGTATCTTGGGCACTGAAGCTTTCTTT.

This clonotype was picked up many times. The chain couples TRBV20-1 to TRBJ2-7, with unresolved D. CDR1 DFQATT and CDR2 SNEGSKA come from the germline V gene (reference sequence). This CDR3 is built from 11 residues. The V end was cut by 3 bases, the J end by 1 base, with 4 bases between. CDR3 coding DNA: TGCAGTGCTAGTGATTCCTACGAGCAGTACTTC. It yields the protein CSASDSYEQYF.

The chain is built from TRBV20-1 and TRBJ2-1, with 7 bases lining up with TRBD2. The CDR3 has 15 amino acids. J was trimmed by 3 bases and V by 0 bases; bases with no gene match: 5. Per the germline V gene, CDR1 is DFQATT and CDR2 is SNEGSKA (reference sequence). The CDR3 is CSARDLTSYYNEQFF. CDR3 coding DNA: TGCAGTGCTAGAGACCTGACTAGCTACTACAATGAGCAGTTCTTC.

This clonotype was recorded at least ten times. The J gene is TRBJ2-3, the V gene TRBV10-3, with 12 bases lining up with TRBD2. The CDR3 length is 17 residues. Unmatched junction bases numbered 9, after V lost 2 bases and J lost 6 bases. CDR1 and CDR2 (germline): ENHRY, SYGVKD. CDR3 amino acids: CAISEQSGLAGQDTQYF. In nucleotides, the CDR3 is TGTGCCATCAGTGAGCAGTCGGGACTAGCGGGCCAGGATACGCAGTATTTT.

The chain recombines TRBV28 with TRBJ2-2; the D gene is possibly TRBD1 (6 bases). Germline-derived CDR1 and CDR2 are MDHEN and SYDVKM. Trimming removed 4 bases from V and 8 bases from J, with 17 bases in between. The CDR3 length is 15 residues. The CDR3 DNA reads as TGTGCCAGCAGTTGGCCGCAGGGGATAGCTGGGGAGCTGTTTTTT. Its protein is CASSWPQGIAGELFF.

This clonotype was counted at least ten times. The chain uses TRBV6-2 or TRBV6-3 and TRBJ2-1; tentatively, D is TRBD2 (6 bases). Between the trimmed V and J ends, which lost 6 bases and 6 bases, there was a span of 18 bases. The CDR3 length is 15 residues. The germline V gene has CDR1 MNHEY and CDR2 SVGEGT. The CDR3 sequence: CASRPLDPAGNEQFF. CDR3 nucleotide sequence: TGTGCCAGCAGACCTTTGGACCCAGCGGGCAATGAGCAGTTCTTC.

This clonotype showed up many times. This chain joins TRBV4-2 and TRBJ1-5, with TRBD1 matching over 7 bases. J was trimmed by 7 bases and V by 2 bases; bases with no gene match: 14. The CDR3 is 17 residues long. Germline CDR1 reads LGHNA; CDR2 reads YNFKEQ. CDR3 in amino acids: CASSQSPQTGIGQPQHF. CDR3 nucleotide sequence: TGTGCCAGCAGCCAAAGTCCTCAGACAGGGATTGGGCAGCCCCAGCATTTT.

This clonotype occurred many times. At one end, the junction sequence differs from germline, possibly due to a read error. V usage is TRBV7-7 and J usage is TRBJ2-2; D tentatively reads TRBD1 or TRBD2 (5 bases each). CDR1 SSHAT and CDR2 FNYEAQ come from the germline V gene (reference sequence). This CDR3 has 15 residues. This chain's CDR3 is CASSQGPGGTGELFF. CDR3 in DNA: TGTGCTAGCAGTCAGGGCCCGGGCGGGACCGGGGAGCTGTTTTTT.

This clonotype was detected many times. V is TRBV7-2 and J is TRBJ2-7; possible D gene TRBD2, 6 bases. The ends were cut back, 6 bases at V and 2 bases at J, with 17 bases in the middle. CDR3 length equals 15 residues. The germline gives CDR1 SGHTA, CDR2 FQGNSA. CDR3 sequence (DNA): TGTGCCAGCAGTCCTCCGGGACTGGAGACCTACGAGCAGTACTTC. This sequence encodes CASSPPGLETYEQYF.

This clonotype was found many times. This chain links TRBV7-2 with TRBJ2-7; TRBD1 agrees at 7 bases. This CDR3 has 15 residues. With 5 bases clipped from V and 5 bases from J, the junction kept 12 bases outside the gene matches. Germline CDR1 reads SGHTA; CDR2 reads FQGNSA. CDR3 residues: CASSLQTGKADEQYF. The CDR3 region has the DNA TGTGCCAGCAGCCTCCAGACAGGGAAGGCCGACGAGCAGTACTTC.

The J gene is TRBJ2-4, the V gene TRBV3-1, with D perhaps TRBD1 (6 bases). Trimming took 3 bases from V and 7 from J, leaving 13 bases between them. The CDR3 consists of 14 residues. The germline V gene encodes CDR1 LGHDT and CDR2 YNNKEL (reference sequence). The CDR3 DNA reads TGTGCCAGCAGCCATTCCGGACAGATCAACATTCAGTACTTC. Translated, it gives CASSHSGQINIQYF. The whole variable domain, remainder taken from reference TRBV3-1 and TRBJ2-4, is DTAVSQTPKYLVTQMGNDKSIKCEQNLGHDTMYWYKQDSKKFLKIMFSYNNKELIINETVPNRFSPKSPDKAHLNLHINSLELGDSAVYFCASSHSGQINIQYFGAGTRLSVL.

In this sample, this clonotype turned up many times. The rearrangement links TRBV7-8 to TRBJ1-4; a possible D gene is TRBD1 (6 bases). The CDR3 covers 14 residues. V was clipped by 5 bases and J by 7 bases, with 14 bases between them. Germline CDR1 and CDR2: SGHVS and FQNEAQ. The CDR3 region has the DNA TGTGCCAGCAGCCCGGGGGGGGGCGGTGAAAAACTGTTTTTT. Amino acid sequence: CASSPGGGGEKLFF.

In its sample, this clonotype was seen many times. The rearrangement joins TRBV6-2 or TRBV6-3 to TRBJ1-1; D is unresolved. V was shortened by 0 bases and J by 5 bases, with 4 bases between the two germline ends. The CDR3 length is 12 residues. CDR1 and CDR2 from the germline V gene are MNHEY and SVGEGT. CDR3 coding DNA: TGTGCCAGCAGTTACTCCCGGACTGAAGCTTTCTTT. Translated: CASSYSRTEAFF.